Listed below are T cell receptor beta chains from one sample, sequenced in a study of blood T cell repertoires in COVID-19. Generated by immunoSEQ multiplex PCR, the TCRdb table keeps only in-frame clones and is missing some. Altogether fewer than 150,000 clones are present, approximately 87% being singletons, with the ten largest covering approximately 4%. Sequencing was done on a sample of peripheral blood. The receptor set was obtained from a woman aged 40 to 50 with acute or convalescent COVID-19. Both conserved end residues are part of each CDR3. D genes are given only for firm matches. Clone sizes are given selectively: once, few, many, or a class where the clone is expanded.

d_call j_call v_call clone_size cdr3_aa cdr3_nt
NA TRBJ2-3 TRBV28 once CAGGEKFGTDTQYF TGTGCCGGCGGGGAGAAATTTGGCACAGATACGCAGTATTTT
NA TRBJ1-1 TRBV7-3 few CASSSRGGTEAFF TGTGCCAGCAGCTCCCGAGGAGGCACTGAAGCTTTCTTT
TRBD2 TRBJ2-7 TRBV9 NA CASSESGSSYEQYF TGTGCCAGCAGCGAAAGCGGGAGCTCCTACGAGCAGTACTTC
NA TRBJ2-7 TRBV6-2/TRBV6-3 NA CASSPSIAEGPYEQYF TGTGCCAGCAGCCCTTCCATAGCGGAGGGTCCCTACGAGCAGTACTTC
NA TRBJ1-1 TRBV10-3 NA CAITNGGTEAFF TGTGCCATCACCAATGGGGGGACTGAAGCTTTCTTT
NA TRBJ1-5 TRBV19 once CASRLDSSNQPQHF TGTGCCAGTAGATTGGACAGTAGCAATCAGCCCCAGCATTTT
NA TRBJ1-5 TRBV7-2 NA CASSLGQYSNQPQHF TGTGCCAGCAGCTTAGGACAATATAGCAATCAGCCCCAGCATTTT
NA TRBJ2-6 TRBV2 NA CASSPTAGANVLTF TGTGCCAGCAGCCCGACAGCTGGGGCCAACGTCCTGACTTTC
TRBD1 TRBJ1-5 TRBV7-2 NA CASSVRTGVDQPQHF TGTGCCAGCAGCGTCAGGACAGGGGTCGATCAGCCCCAGCATTTT
TRBD1 TRBJ2-7 TRBV4-1 NA CASSHPRTGGSYEQYF TGCGCCAGCAGCCATCCCCGGACAGGGGGGTCCTACGAGCAGTACTTC
TRBD1 TRBJ1-1 TRBV18 NA CASSPSTGTNTEAFF TGTGCCAGCTCACCCTCGACAGGGACGAACACTGAAGCTTTCTTT
NA TRBJ2-5 TRBV7-3 NA CASSSDSVGTQYF TGTGCCAGCAGCTCTGACAGCGTGGGGACCCAGTACTTC
NA TRBJ1-2 TRBV9 once CASSVFEVPYGYTF TGTGCCAGCAGCGTATTCGAGGTCCCCTATGGCTACACCTTC
NA TRBJ1-2 TRBV19 few CASRGQGRTYGYTF TGTGCCAGTAGAGGGCAGGGAAGGACCTATGGCTACACCTTC
TRBD1 TRBJ2-2 TRBV7-2 NA CASSSPGQGTAPNTGELFF TGTGCCAGCAGCTCCCCGGGACAAGGGACAGCCCCGAACACCGGGGAGCTGTTTTTT
NA TRBJ1-2 TRBV13 NA CASSRQQIYGYTF TGTGCCAGCAGCCGACAGCAAATCTATGGCTACACCTTC
TRBD1 TRBJ1-4 TRBV7-2 NA CASSSQGDNEKLFF TGTGCCAGCAGCTCACAGGGGGACAATGAAAAACTGTTTTTT
TRBD1 TRBJ2-1 TRBV10-3 NA CAIWTGGLYNEQFF TGTGCCATCTGGACAGGGGGCCTCTACAATGAGCAGTTCTTC
TRBD1 TRBJ1-2 TRBV7-2 NA CASSDRDSYYGYTF TGTGCCAGCAGCGACCGGGACAGCTACTATGGCTACACCTTC
NA TRBJ1-1 TRBV23-1 NA CASSQSGGSRF TGCGCCAGCAGTCAATCTGGGGGGTCCCGATTT
TRBD1 TRBJ1-1 TRBV19 NA CASSQQGGNTEAFF TGTGCCAGTAGCCAACAGGGGGGGAACACTGAAGCTTTCTTT
NA TRBJ1-3 TRBV4-1 NA CASSHPGATGNTIYF TGCGCCAGCAGCCATCCCGGTGCAACCGGAAACACCATATATTTT
NA TRBJ1-2 TRBV9 NA CASSVATGGYGYTF TGTGCCAGCAGCGTAGCTACCGGGGGGTATGGCTACACCTTC
NA TRBJ1-5 TRBV28 NA CASRSLGGLQPQHF TGTGCCAGCAGGAGTTTGGGGGGACTGCAGCCCCAGCATTTT
NA TRBJ1-3 TRBV2 NA CASSERGPSGNTIYF TGTGCCAGCAGTGAAAGGGGTCCGTCTGGAAACACCATATATTTT
NA TRBJ1-1 TRBV11-3 NA CASSFDRGTEAFF TGTGCCAGCAGCTTCGATAGGGGTACTGAAGCTTTCTTT
NA TRBJ2-5 TRBV27 NA CASSRYQETQYF TGTGCCAGCAGTCGGTACCAAGAGACCCAGTACTTC
TRBD1 TRBJ2-4 TRBV5-6 NA CASTPRATGGRNIQYF TGTGCCAGCACCCCCAGGGCGACAGGGGGAAGGAACATTCAGTACTTC
NA TRBJ1-1 TRBV2 NA CASSVGNTEAFF TGTGCCAGCAGTGTCGGGAACACTGAAGCTTTCTTT
TRBD1 TRBJ1-6 TRBV2 NA CASNPRGDRSNSPLHF TGTGCCAGCAACCCTAGGGGGGACAGGAGTAATTCACCCCTCCACTTT
TRBD1 TRBJ2-6 TRBV19 NA CASSISQGVSGANVLTF TGTGCCAGTAGTATTTCACAGGGGGTCTCTGGGGCCAACGTCCTGACTTTC
TRBD1 TRBJ2-3 TRBV7-8 NA CASSTDRGMNTQYF TGTGCCAGCAGCACTGACAGGGGGATGAATACGCAGTATTTT
NA TRBJ2-7 TRBV7-6 NA CASSLGRAYEQYF TGTGCCAGCAGCTTAGGACGGGCCTACGAGCAGTACTTC
TRBD1 TRBJ1-2 TRBV4-2 once CASSPLGQENYGYTF TGTGCCAGCAGCCCCCTGGGACAGGAAAACTATGGCTACACCTTC
TRBD2 TRBJ2-3 TRBV13 once CASSGTSGGRLTSTDTQYF TGTGCCAGCAGCGGAACCTCGGGGGGGCGACTAACTAGCACAGATACGCAGTATTTT
NA TRBJ1-2 TRBV6-6 NA CASAPFESDYGYTF TGTGCCAGCGCCCCCTTCGAAAGCGACTATGGCTACACCTTC
TRBD2 TRBJ2-1 TRBV6-2/TRBV6-3 NA CASSYGLAGVNEQFF TGTGCCAGCAGTTACGGTCTAGCGGGAGTCAATGAGCAGTTCTTC
NA TRBJ1-2 TRBV2 NA CASSRLYGYTF TGTGCCAGCAGTCGTCTCTATGGCTACACCTTC
TRBD1 TRBJ1-5 TRBV30 NA CAWGQGLNQPQHF TGTGCCTGGGGACAGGGTCTCAATCAGCCCCAGCATTTT
NA TRBJ2-7 TRBV9 once CASSGGSGSYEQYF TGTGCCAGCAGCGGGGGTAGCGGTTCCTACGAGCAGTACTTC
TRBD2 TRBJ2-7 TRBV9 NA CASSGLLAGVHEQYF TGTGCCAGCAGCGGACTACTAGCGGGAGTTCACGAGCAGTACTTC
TRBD1 TRBJ1-2 TRBV11-2 few CASSEGARRGYTF TGTGCCAGCAGCGAGGGGGCCCGGCGGGGCTACACCTTC
NA TRBJ2-2 TRBV19 NA CASSRSYLGSPNTGELFF TGTGCCAGTAGTAGATCGTATTTAGGGAGCCCGAACACCGGGGAGCTGTTTTTT
TRBD1 TRBJ2-3 TRBV12-5 NA CASGFRGQGSAGTQYF TGTGCTAGTGGTTTCAGGGGGCAGGGATCGGCTGGTACGCAGTATTTT
NA TRBJ2-5 TRBV2 NA CASNGRGFEETQYF TGTGCCAGCAACGGAAGGGGATTTGAAGAGACCCAGTACTTC
TRBD1 TRBJ1-1 TRBV28 NA CASSFSTGGNTEAFF TGTGCCAGCAGTTTCTCGACAGGGGGGAACACTGAAGCTTTCTTT
NA TRBJ1-3 TRBV25-1 NA CASSEQGNTIYF TGTGCCAGCAGTGAACAGGGAAACACCATATATTTT
TRBD1 TRBJ2-1 TRBV6-5 NA CASTGQGYNEQFF TGTGCCAGCACGGGACAGGGCTACAATGAGCAGTTCTTC
TRBD1 TRBJ2-1 TRBV15 NA CATSSLGQPSYNEQFF TGTGCCACCAGCAGCTTGGGACAGCCATCCTACAATGAGCAGTTCTTC
TRBD1 TRBJ1-6 TRBV14 NA CASSPWGQGDSPLHF TGTGCCAGCAGCCCGTGGGGGCAGGGGGATTCACCCCTCCACTTT
TRBD1 TRBJ2-2 TRBV2 NA CASGTGEVTGELFF TGTGCCAGCGGGACAGGGGAAGTCACCGGGGAGCTGTTTTTT
NA TRBJ1-1 TRBV4-2 NA CASSQSRQEPYFTEAFF TGTGCCAGCAGCCAATCCCGACAGGAGCCCTACTTCACTGAAGCTTTCTTT
NA TRBJ1-2 TRBV29-1 few CSVEGVRGYTF TGCAGCGTTGAGGGAGTTCGCGGCTACACCTTC
TRBD1 TRBJ1-5 TRBV6-2/TRBV6-3 once CASSYGQGWDQPQHF TGTGCCAGCAGTTACGGACAGGGGTGGGATCAGCCCCAGCATTTT
TRBD1 TRBJ1-6 TRBV27 NA CASSMIIPGQGNSPLHF TGTGCCAGCAGTATGATTATTCCGGGACAGGGAAATTCACCCCTCCACTTT
NA TRBJ1-5 TRBV28 NA CASSFNGGVRQPQHF TGTGCCAGCAGTTTCAATGGGGGGGTTCGCCAGCCCCAGCATTTT
NA TRBJ1-2 TRBV6-5 once CASSEGGTSNYGYTF TGTGCCAGCAGCGAGGGGGGGACCTCAAACTATGGCTACACCTTC
TRBD2 TRBJ2-2 TRBV15 NA CATSSLPGLAGYTGELFF TGTGCCACCAGCAGCCTACCGGGACTAGCGGGATACACCGGGGAGCTGTTTTTT
NA TRBJ1-1 TRBV6-6 NA CASSFTGSVNTEAFF TGTGCCAGCAGTTTCACAGGGTCGGTGAACACTGAAGCTTTCTTT
TRBD1 TRBJ2-3 TRBV7-8 NA CASSTGQSSDTQYF TGTGCCAGCAGCACGGGACAGTCCTCTGATACGCAGTATTTT